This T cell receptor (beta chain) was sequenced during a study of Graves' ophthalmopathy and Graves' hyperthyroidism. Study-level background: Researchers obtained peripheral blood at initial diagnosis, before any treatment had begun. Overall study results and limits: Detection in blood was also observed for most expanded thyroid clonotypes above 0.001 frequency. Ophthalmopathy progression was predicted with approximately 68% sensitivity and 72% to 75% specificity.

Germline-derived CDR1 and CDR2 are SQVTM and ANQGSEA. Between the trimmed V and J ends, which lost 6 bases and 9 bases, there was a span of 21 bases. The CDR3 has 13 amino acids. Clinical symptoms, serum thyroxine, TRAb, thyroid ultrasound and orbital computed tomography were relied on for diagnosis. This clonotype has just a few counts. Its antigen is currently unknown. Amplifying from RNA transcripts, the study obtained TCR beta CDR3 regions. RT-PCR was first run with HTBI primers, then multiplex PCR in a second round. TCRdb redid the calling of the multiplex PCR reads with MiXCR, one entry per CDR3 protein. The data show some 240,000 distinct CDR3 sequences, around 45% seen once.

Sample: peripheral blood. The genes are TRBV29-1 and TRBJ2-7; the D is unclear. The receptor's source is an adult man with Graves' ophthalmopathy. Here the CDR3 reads CSVGPEPQGGQYF. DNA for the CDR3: TGCAGCGTGGGCCCGGAGCCCCAAGGCGGGCAGTACTTC.